Below are 26 T cell receptor beta chains sequenced from a single sample in a study of radiation and T cells in renal cell carcinoma. Assay used: immunoSEQ multiplex PCR; TCRdb lists only in-frame clones, some missing. The table shows approximately 150,000 clones, with 86% occurring only once. Time point described: blood 4 weeks post-SBRT, at nephrectomy. Treatment defined: 15 Gy SBRT to primary tumor, nephrectomy 4 weeks later. Material: blood, obtained from a patient whose treatment included radiotherapy and nephrectomy. The receptors derive from a woman between 50 and 59 years old with renal cell carcinoma.

V and J are TRBV6-5 and TRBJ2-5, with D perhaps given as TRBD1 or TRBD2 (6 bases each). Between the trimmed V and J ends, which lost 6 bases and 0 bases, there was a span of 14 bases. The germline V gene has CDR1 MNHEY and CDR2 SVGAGI. CDR3 length equals 15 residues. DNA for the CDR3: TGTGCCAGCAGGGACCCCGGGGGCAACCAAGAGACCCAGTACTTC. This translates into CASRDPGGNQETQYF.

This clone was seen a handful of times. V gene TRBV4-2 combines with J gene TRBJ1-5; possible D gene TRBD1, 5 bases. The CDR3 runs to 16 residues. The ends were cut back, 1 base at V and 8 bases at J, with 18 bases in the middle. CDR1 and CDR2 from the germline V gene are LGHNA and YNFKEQ. The CDR3 reads CASSQGTPNQIEPQHF. The CDR3 region has the DNA TGTGCCAGCAGCCAAGGGACACCCAATCAGATCGAGCCCCAGCATTTT.

This chain connects TRBV7-9 to TRBJ1-3; D possibly corresponds to TRBD1 (6 bases). The CDR3 loop spans 13 amino acids. V was shortened by 3 bases and J by 5 bases, with 8 bases between the two germline ends. Germline V lookup: CDR1 SEHNR, CDR2 FQNEAQ (reference sequence). CDR3: CASSFWDRNTIYF. CDR3 nucleotide sequence: TGTGCCAGCAGCTTTTGGGACAGAAACACCATATATTTT.

The chain recombines TRBV9 with TRBJ1-1, with a tentative D call TRBD1 (5 bases). Germline V gives CDR1 SGDLS, CDR2 YYNGEE. The germline V and J ends were trimmed by 3 bases and 11 bases, with 11 bases remaining between them. CDR3 length: 11 amino acids. The CDR3 DNA reads TGTGCCAGCAGCGCAGGGTTGGGGGCTTTCTTT. This gives the protein CASSAGLGAFF.

V gene TRBV5-1 combines with J gene TRBJ2-5; D may be TRBD1 (6 bases). This CDR3 spans 15 amino acids. Germline V CDR1 and CDR2: SGHRS, YFSETQ. V lost 4 bases to trimming and J lost 1 base, with 14 bases between them. The CDR3 is CASSTRAGVQETQYF. The CDR3 nucleotides read TGCGCCAGCAGCACCAGGGCAGGGGTCCAAGAGACCCAGTACTTC.

The genes are TRBV7-9 and TRBJ1-1; D not resolved. Germline V gene data show CDR1 as SEHNR and CDR2 as FQNEAQ (reference sequence). This CDR3 is built from 11 residues. Trimming left V 4 bases short and J 4 bases short, with 4 bases between. The CDR3 DNA reads as TGTGCCAGCAGCTCGGGCACTGAAGCTTTCTTT. This codes for CASSSGTEAFF. The variable domain in full, completed from reference TRBV7-9 and TRBJ1-1, reads DTGVSQNPRHKITKRGQNVTFRCDPISEHNRLYWYRQTLGQGPEFLTYFQNEAQLEKSRLLSDRFSAERPKGSFSTLEIQRTEQGDSAMYLCASSSGTEAFFGQGTRLTVV.

This clone has more than one count but fewer than ten. This CDR3 reads CSAIRDEKLFF. CDR3 nucleotides: TGCAGTGCGATCAGGGACGAAAAACTGTTTTTT. The chain combines TRBV20-1 with TRBJ1-4, with a tentative D call TRBD1 (5 bases). The CDR3 sequence is 11 residues long. V was shortened by 6 bases and J by 8 bases, with 10 bases between the two germline ends. CDR1 is DFQATT, CDR2 SNEGSKA, per germline (reference sequence).

V and J are TRBV11-3 and TRBJ2-1; D not resolved. The V gene lost 1 base and the J gene lost 1 base, with 2 bases spanning the gap. Germline CDR1 is SGHNT and CDR2 is YENEEA. The CDR3 is 13 residues long. The CDR3 protein is CASSLASYNEQFF. Here the CDR3 DNA reads TGTGCCAGCAGCTTAGCTTCCTACAATGAGCAGTTCTTC.

The chain uses TRBV4-3 and TRBJ2-3, with unresolved D. Deletions cut 0 bases from V and 14 bases from J, with 15 bases between. The CDR3 has 13 amino acids. Germline V gene data show CDR1 as LGHNA and CDR2 as YSLEER. The CDR3 coding sequence is TGCGCCAGCAGCCAAGATCTATGGGCTATTTTGTATTTT. Translated, it gives CASSQDLWAILYF.

This chain links TRBV28 with TRBJ2-3, with D perhaps TRBD1 (6 bases). CDR1 is MDHEN and CDR2 is SYDVKM in the germline V gene. Trimming pared 6 bases from V and 0 bases from J, leaving 16 bases between. The CDR3 loop spans 16 amino acids. CDR3 amino acids: CASRPILQGSTDTQYF. The DNA of the CDR3 is TGTGCCAGCAGACCGATCCTACAGGGTAGCACAGATACGCAGTATTTT.

The J gene is TRBJ2-3, the V gene TRBV28, with 7 bases fitting TRBD1. Per the germline V gene, CDR1 is MDHEN and CDR2 is SYDVKM. The CDR3 sequence is 17 residues long. With V trimmed by 1 base and J by 0 bases, 7 bases remained unmatched. This CDR3 reads CASSLFGAGGSTDTQYF. The CDR3 DNA follows: TGTGCCAGCAGTTTATTTGGGGCAGGGGGAAGCACAGATACGCAGTATTTT.

The rearrangement links TRBV9 to TRBJ2-1, with no clear D. The length of the CDR3 is 15 residues. V lost 0 bases to trimming and J lost 1 base, with 8 bases between them. Per germline, CDR1 SGDLS and CDR2 YYNGEE. The CDR3 spells CASSVDFGSYNEQFF. In DNA form, the CDR3 reads TGTGCCAGCAGCGTAGATTTTGGTTCCTACAATGAGCAGTTCTTC.

The rearrangement links TRBV28 to TRBJ1-1; maybe TRBD1 (6 bases). The CDR3 is 15 amino acids. Germline V gives CDR1 MDHEN, CDR2 SYDVKM. Deletions cut 5 bases from V and 4 bases from J, with 17 bases between. The chain's CDR3 is CASSISLQGATEAFF. In DNA, the CDR3 is TGTGCCAGCAGTATCTCCCTACAGGGAGCCACTGAAGCTTTCTTT.

The chain links TRBV5-4 to TRBJ2-7; 9 nucleotides agree with TRBD2. V shed 0 bases, J shed 0 bases, and the junction held 7 bases outside the gene matches. The germline V gene has CDR1 SGHNT and CDR2 YYREEE (reference sequence). The CDR3 is 17 residues long. CDR3 DNA: TGTGCCAGCAGCTTGGCCGCTAGTAGCGGGGGCTCCTACGAGCAGTACTTC. It encodes CASSLAASSGGSYEQYF.

V gene TRBV2 combines with J gene TRBJ2-3, with TRBD2 matching 7 bases. Germline assignment: CDR1 SNHLY and CDR2 FYNNEI. CDR3 length: 11 residues. V trimming: 7 bases; J trimming: 7 bases; junction bases outside the gene matches: 2. The CDR3 nucleotides read TGTGCCAGCAACGGGGGGTATACGCAGTATTTT. Translation gives CASNGGYTQYF.

This clone is a singleton in its sample. The CDR3: CASRRPGVPRAQYF. In DNA form, the CDR3 reads TGTGCCAGCCGTCGTCCGGGGGTACCAAGGGCGCAGTATTTT. The rearrangement uses TRBV6-5 and TRBJ2-3; a weak D match, TRBD2 (6 bases). Germline CDR1 reads MNHEY; CDR2 reads SVGAGI. V shed 8 bases and J shed 10 bases, with 22 bases lying between them. The CDR3 contains 14 residues.

The CDR3, as DNA: TGTGCCAGCAGTACCAGACAGGGGTATTTCGGTGGCTACACCTTC. Amino acids: CASSTRQGYFGGYTF. This chain connects TRBV6-5 to TRBJ1-2; 8 bases map to TRBD1. Trimming removed 5 bases from V and 7 bases from J; junction bases left unmatched: 12. CDR3 size: 15 residues. Per germline, CDR1 MNHEY and CDR2 SVGAGI.

This chain uses TRBV7-2 with TRBJ2-7; unclear D gene. From germline, CDR1 is SGHTA and CDR2 FQGNSA. The CDR3 is 12 amino acids. V lost 2 bases to trimming and J lost 0 bases, with 2 bases between them. The CDR3 nucleotides are TGTGCCAGCAGCTTATACTCCTACGAGCAGTACTTC. Encoded protein: CASSLYSYEQYF. The entire variable domain, with the rest obtained from reference TRBV7-2 and TRBJ2-7, is as follows: GAGVSQSPSNKVTEKGKDVELRCDPISGHTALYWYRQSLGQGLEFLIYFQGNSAPDKSGLPSDRFSAERTGGSVSTLTIQRTQQEDSAVYLCASSLYSYEQYFGPGTRLTVT.

This chain joins TRBV6-6 and TRBJ2-7, with D maybe TRBD2 (5 bases). The CDR3 runs 14 residues. In germline, CDR1 is MNHNY, CDR2 SVGAGI (reference sequence). V lost 6 bases and J lost 3, with 15 bases in between. The CDR3 nucleotides are TGTGCCAGCAGCTTCACCACCGGGAACTACGAGCAGTACTTC. It translates to CASSFTTGNYEQYF.

The chain is built from TRBV11-2 and TRBJ1-2, with no clear D. Trimming shortened V by 5 bases and J by 1 base, and 8 bases separated the two germline ends. This CDR3 has 13 residues. Germline V gene sequence: CDR1 SGHAT, CDR2 FQNNGV. The CDR3 protein is CASSAYRNYGYTF. For the CDR3, the DNA is TGTGCCAGCAGCGCATATCGTAACTATGGCTACACCTTC.

V gene TRBV19 combines with J gene TRBJ1-4; possibly TRBD1 for D (5 bases). Germline values: CDR1 LNHDA, CDR2 SQIVND (reference sequence). The CDR3 length is 15 residues. V was trimmed by 3 bases and J by 3 bases, leaving 11 bases between them. The CDR3 DNA reads TGTGCCAGTAGTATTAGGGACCGGCCTAATGAAAAACTGTTTTTT. As protein: CASSIRDRPNEKLFF.

The chain recombines TRBV27 with TRBJ2-7; 8 nucleotides match TRBD2. There are 15 residues in the CDR3. The germline CDR1 and CDR2 sequences are MNHEY and SMNVEV (reference sequence). Trimming removed 7 bases from V and 4 bases from J; junction bases left unmatched: 12. The CDR3, as DNA: TGTGCCAGCATCCTACTCCCTAGCGGGTATTACGAGCAGTACTTC. This encodes CASILLPSGYYEQYF.

The CDR3 is CASSLGDTGNEQFF. The CDR3 DNA reads TGCGCCAGCAGCTTGGGGGACACAGGGAATGAGCAGTTCTTC. The V call is TRBV5-1, the J call TRBJ2-1; D is perhaps TRBD1 (6 bases). The CDR3 length is 14 residues. Germline values: CDR1 SGHRS, CDR2 YFSETQ. The V gene lost 0 bases and the J gene lost 7 bases, with 11 bases spanning the gap.

The rearrangement uses TRBV6-6 and TRBJ2-7; D ambiguous. The V and J ends lost 5 bases and 3 bases respectively, with 8 bases between them. Looked up from germline, CDR1 is MNHNY and CDR2 is SVGAGI (reference sequence). The length of the CDR3 is 12 residues. CDR3 amino acids: CASSPSYYEQYF. Written as DNA, the CDR3 is TGTGCCAGCAGTCCCTCATACTACGAGCAGTACTTC.

This rearrangement joins TRBV5-4 to TRBJ2-5; possible D gene TRBD2, 6 bases. Germline CDR1 SGHNT, CDR2 YYREEE (reference sequence). The CDR3 runs 15 residues. V dropped 4 bases and J dropped 2 bases, with 15 bases sitting between them. In DNA, the CDR3 is TGTGCCAGCAGCCAGTATCGGGAGCGACAAGAGACCCAGTACTTC. As protein: CASSQYRERQETQYF.

Details on this clone: No conserved phenylalanine or tryptophan ends this CDR3, so it is likely a read error. It is unclear where the CDR3 begins or ends on the DNA, so no DNA is shown, and the CDR3 is as TCRdb lists it. V and J are TRBV4-1 and TRBJ2-7. The CDR3 comprises 9 residues, both ends counted. CDR1 and CDR2 (germline): MGHRA, YSYEKL. CDR3: CASSQDSPL.